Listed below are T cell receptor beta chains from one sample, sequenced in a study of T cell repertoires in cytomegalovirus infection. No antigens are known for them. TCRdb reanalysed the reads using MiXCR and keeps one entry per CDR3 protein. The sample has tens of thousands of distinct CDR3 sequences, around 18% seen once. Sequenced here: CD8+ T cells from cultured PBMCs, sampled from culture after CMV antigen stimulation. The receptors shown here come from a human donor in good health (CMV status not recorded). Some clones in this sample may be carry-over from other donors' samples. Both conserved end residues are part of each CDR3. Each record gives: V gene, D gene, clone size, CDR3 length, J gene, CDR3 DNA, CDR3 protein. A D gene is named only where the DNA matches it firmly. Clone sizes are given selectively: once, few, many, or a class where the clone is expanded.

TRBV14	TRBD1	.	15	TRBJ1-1	TGTGCCAGCAGCTCCCAACAGGGGTTGCACACTGAAGCTTTCTTT	CASSSQQGLHTEAFF
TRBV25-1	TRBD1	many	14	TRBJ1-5	TGTGCCAGCAGTGCTCAGGGGGCTCGGCAGCCCCAGCATTTT	CASSAQGARQPQHF
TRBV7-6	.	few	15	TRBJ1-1	TGTGCCAGCAGCTTGGACACCACTCTCGGCACTGAAGCTTTCTTT	CASSLDTTLGTEAFF
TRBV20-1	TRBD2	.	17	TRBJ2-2	TGCAGTGCTCCGGCCGGATCGGCGGCGGGAGACACCGGGGAGCTGTTTTTT	CSAPAGSAAGDTGELFF
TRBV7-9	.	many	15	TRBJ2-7	TGTGCCAGCAGTCCACCGGAGGTATCCTCCTACGAGCAGTACTTC	CASSPPEVSSYEQYF
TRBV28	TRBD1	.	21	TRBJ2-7	TGTGCCAGCAGTCCCAAAAAAATCGGGACAGGGGGCCGAGATAGCTCCTACGAGCAGTACTTC	CASSPKKIGTGGRDSSYEQYF
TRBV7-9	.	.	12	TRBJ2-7	TGTGCCAGCAGCTTAGACTTTTACGAGCAGTACTTC	CASSLDFYEQYF
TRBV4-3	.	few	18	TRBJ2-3	TGCGCCAGCAGCCAAGATACCTCGTGGTCAGGGACCACAGATACGCAGTATTTT	CASSQDTSWSGTTDTQYF
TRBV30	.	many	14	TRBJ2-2	TGTGCCTGGACCCCGGGGGTGGGCACCGGGGAGCTGTTTTTT	CAWTPGVGTGELFF
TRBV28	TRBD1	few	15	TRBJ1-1	TGTGCCAGCTACCTAAGGGGGCCCTTGGACACTGAAGCTTTCTTT	CASYLRGPLDTEAFF
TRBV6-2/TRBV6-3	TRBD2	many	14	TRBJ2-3	TGTGCCATCGGAGGTAGCGGGAGCACAGATACGCAGTATTTT	CAIGGSGSTDTQYF
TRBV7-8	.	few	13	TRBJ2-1	TGTGCCAGCAGCTTCGGCAGGCACAATGAGCAGTTCTTC	CASSFGRHNEQFF
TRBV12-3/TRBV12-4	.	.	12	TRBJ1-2	TGTGCCAGCAGTTTCCAGACGAGTGGCTACACCTTC	CASSFQTSGYTF
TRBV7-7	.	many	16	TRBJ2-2	TGTGCTAGCAGCTTAGTGCTGGTTACGGTCACCGGGGAGCTGTTTTTT	CASSLVLVTVTGELFF
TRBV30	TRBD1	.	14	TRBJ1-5	TGTGCCTGGAGTGCCGGGACAGGCAATCAGCCCCAGCATTTT	CAWSAGTGNQPQHF
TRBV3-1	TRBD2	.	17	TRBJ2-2	TGTGCCAGCAGCCCGCCCTTGGCGGGAGCTAGCACCGGGGAGCTGTTTTTT	CASSPPLAGASTGELFF
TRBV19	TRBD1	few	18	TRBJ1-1	TGTGCCAGTAGTATAGATTCCTCCGCCCGGACAGGTAACACTGAAGCTTTCTTT	CASSIDSSARTGNTEAFF
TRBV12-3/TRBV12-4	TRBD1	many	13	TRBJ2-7	TGTGCCAGCAGCCGGGACAGCTCCTACGAGCAGTACTTC	CASSRDSSYEQYF
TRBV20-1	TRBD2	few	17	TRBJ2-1	TGCAGTGCTAGGGGGTTTAGTAGCGGGAGCTCCTACAATGAGCAGTTCTTC	CSARGFSSGSSYNEQFF
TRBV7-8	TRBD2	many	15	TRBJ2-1	TGTGCCAGCAGCCCCCCTAGCGGGAGGAACAATGAGCAGTTCTTC	CASSPPSGRNNEQFF
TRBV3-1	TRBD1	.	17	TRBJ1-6	TGTGCCAGCAGCCGCGACAGGGGCGTCTACTATAATTCACCCCTCCACTTT	CASSRDRGVYYNSPLHF
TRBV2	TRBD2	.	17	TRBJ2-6	TGTGCCAGCAGAGCCGGGACTACCCCCTCTGGGGCCAACGTCCTGACTTTC	CASRAGTTPSGANVLTF
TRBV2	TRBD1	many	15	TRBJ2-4	TGTGCCAGCAGTGAAATGGGACAGGGACTAAACATTCAGTACTTC	CASSEMGQGLNIQYF
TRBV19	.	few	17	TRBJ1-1	TGTGCCAGCGGGCAGCGAGGAGGGGTAACCCTGGAGGGTGAAGCTTTCTTT	CASGQRGGVTLEGEAFF
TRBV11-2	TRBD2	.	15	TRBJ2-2	TGTGCCAGCAGGTTTAGCGGGAGTGAGACTGGGGAGCTGTTTTTT	CASRFSGSETGELFF
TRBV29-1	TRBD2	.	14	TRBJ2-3	TGCAGCGTTAGGAAAGCGGGAGTACCAGATACGCAGTATTTT	CSVRKAGVPDTQYF
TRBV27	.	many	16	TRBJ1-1	TGTGCCAGCAGGGACGGGGCGCGTCGGGTGAACACTGAAGCTTTCTTT	CASRDGARRVNTEAFF
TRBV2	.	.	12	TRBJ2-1	TGTGCCAGCCGGAGCTCCTACAATGAGCAGTTCTTC	CASRSSYNEQFF
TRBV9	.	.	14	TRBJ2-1	TGTGCCAGCTCCCAGGGGCCGGAGGGGGGTGAGCAGTTCTTC	CASSQGPEGGEQFF
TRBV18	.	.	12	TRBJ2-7	TGTGCCAGCTCACCACAGGCCTCCGAGCAGTACTTC	CASSPQASEQYF
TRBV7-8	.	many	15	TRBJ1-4	TGTGCCAGCAGCTTAGCGCTTGGAGGAGTAGAAAAACTGTTTTTT	CASSLALGGVEKLFF
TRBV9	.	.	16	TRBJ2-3	TGTGCCAGCAGCGCCCTCGCAGGGGATATCACAGATACGCAGTATTTT	CASSALAGDITDTQYF
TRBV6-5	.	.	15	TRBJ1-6	TGTGCCAGCAGTTACTCACCCGGAATCAATTCACCCCTCCACTTT	CASSYSPGINSPLHF
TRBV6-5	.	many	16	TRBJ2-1	TGTGCCAGCAGTTACCAGACCAGAGCTCCCTACAATGAGCAGTTCTTC	CASSYQTRAPYNEQFF
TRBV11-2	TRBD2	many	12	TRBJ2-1	TGTGCCAGCAGCCTGGGACTAGATGAGCAGTTCTTC	CASSLGLDEQFF
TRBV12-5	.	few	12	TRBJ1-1	TGTGCTAGTGGTTTGTCCGGTGAGGAAGCTTTCTTT	CASGLSGEEAFF
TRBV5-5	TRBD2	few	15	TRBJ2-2	TGTGCCAGCAGTTTTCTAGCGGTGAACACCGGGGAGCTGTTTTTT	CASSFLAVNTGELFF
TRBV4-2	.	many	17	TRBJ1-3	TGTGCCAGCAGCCAAGATCCCACTGCCTCCTCTGGAAACACCATATATTTT	CASSQDPTASSGNTIYF
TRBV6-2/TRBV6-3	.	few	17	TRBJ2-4	TGTGCCAGCAGCTGTTCTAGCGATTTCCCCCCAAAGGACATTCAGTACTTC	CASSCSSDFPPKDIQYF
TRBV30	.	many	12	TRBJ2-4	TGTGCCTGGAAGTCGGCAGGAACCCTTCAGTACTTC	CAWKSAGTLQYF
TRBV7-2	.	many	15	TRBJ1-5	TGTGCCAGCAGCTTAGTGTCAGGGCCTAATCAGCCCCAGCATTTT	CASSLVSGPNQPQHF
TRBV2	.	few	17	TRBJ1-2	TGTGCCAGCAGTGAACGAGGCATGACAGCCGTTCTGGAAGGCTACACCTTC	CASSERGMTAVLEGYTF
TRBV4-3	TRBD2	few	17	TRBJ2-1	TGCGCCAGCAGCCAAGATGGGGCGGGGGGTTCCATCGATGAGCAGTTCTTC	CASSQDGAGGSIDEQFF
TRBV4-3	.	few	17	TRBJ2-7	TGCGCCAGCAGCCAAGAACCCTTAGGAGGGACCCTCTACGAGCAGTACTTC	CASSQEPLGGTLYEQYF
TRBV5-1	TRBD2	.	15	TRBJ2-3	TGCGCCAGCAGCCTGAGCGGGAGGGGTACAGATACGCAGTATTTT	CASSLSGRGTDTQYF
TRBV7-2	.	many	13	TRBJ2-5	TGTGCCAGCAGCTTAGGTACAGTCGAGACCCAGTACTTC	CASSLGTVETQYF
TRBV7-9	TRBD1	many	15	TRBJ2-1	TGTGCCAGCAGTCCCGCGGACAGGGAAGGGGATGAGCAGTTCTTC	CASSPADREGDEQFF
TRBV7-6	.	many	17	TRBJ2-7	TGTGCCAGCAGCTCCCAACGGAGTGGGGAGTTACCCTACGAGCAGTACTTC	CASSSQRSGELPYEQYF
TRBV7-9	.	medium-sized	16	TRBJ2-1	TGTGCCAGCACCGATACTGAGGGCTTAGGGTACAATGAGCAGTTCTTC	CASTDTEGLGYNEQFF
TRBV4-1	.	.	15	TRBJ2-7	TGCGCCAGCAGCCAAGAGGCGGGGAACTCCTACGAGCAGTACTTC	CASSQEAGNSYEQYF
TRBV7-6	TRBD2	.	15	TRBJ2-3	TGTGCCAGCAGCTTAACCGCGGGAGCGACAGATACGCAGTATTTT	CASSLTAGATDTQYF
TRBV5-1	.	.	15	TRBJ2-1	TGCGCCAGCAGCTTGGGCAGCAGCTCCTACAATGAGCAGTTCTTC	CASSLGSSSYNEQFF
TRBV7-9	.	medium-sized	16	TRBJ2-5	TGTGCCAGCAGCTCTTCGACGACATTGTACCAAGAGACCCAGTACTTC	CASSSSTTLYQETQYF
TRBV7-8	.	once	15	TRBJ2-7	TGTGCCAGCAGCCCCCCAGGCCAATACTCCTACGAGCAGTACTTC	CASSPPGQYSYEQYF
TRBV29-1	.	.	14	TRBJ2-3	TGCAGCGTTGGAAGCAGGGGGGGGACAGATACGCAGTATTTT	CSVGSRGGTDTQYF
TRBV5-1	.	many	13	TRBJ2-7	TGCGCCAGCAGCTTGGGGGCCATATACGAGCAGTACTTC	CASSLGAIYEQYF
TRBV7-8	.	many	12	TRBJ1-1	TGTGCCAGCAGCTGGACAGTGCCTGAAGCTTTCTTT	CASSWTVPEAFF
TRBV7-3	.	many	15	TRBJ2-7	TGTGCCAGCAGCTTAATGGGCGGGACCTCCTACGAGCAGTACTTC	CASSLMGGTSYEQYF
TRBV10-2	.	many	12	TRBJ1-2	TGCGCCAGCAGTGAGTTTGGGGGTGGCTACACCTTC	CASSEFGGGYTF